A single T cell receptor beta chain is shown here with its context. Its specificity is not known. Sorting that relied on CD45RO/CCR7/CD25/CD127/CD95/CD27 yielded CD4+ naive, central memory, regulatory and stem cell-like memory cells. Every sorted population was more than 98% pure. The data were taken from a study of beta chain features in type 1 diabetes. Points from the study as a whole: When Type 1 diabetes patients were examined, their TCRB CDR3s proved moderately but significantly shorter in all four CD4+ subsets.

The authors reverse transcribed all of the isolated RNA, so sequencing captured expressed TCRB transcripts. The table came from immunoSEQ multiplex PCR; TCRdb's copy has only in-frame clones and leaves some out. The sample yields 630,000 or so clones, about 14% seen once. Sequenced input: naive CD4+ T cells from blood. This clonotype was sampled from a young man with type 1 diabetes.

CDR3 DNA: TGTGCCAGCAGCTTTGTGGGACACGGTGTTTACAATGAGCAGTTCTTC. Translating gives CASSFVGHGVYNEQFF. The chain uses TRBV7-2 and TRBJ2-1; possible D gene TRBD1, 6 bases. This CDR3 has 16 amino acids. Trimming shortened V by 3 bases and J by 4 bases, and 16 bases separated the two germline ends. In germline, CDR1 is SGHTA, CDR2 FQGNSA.